Below, 18 T cell receptor beta chains from the same sample are listed, as sequenced in a study of T cell responses to AZD1222 COVID-19 vaccine. Method: immunoSEQ multiplex PCR; TCRdb's copy keeps in-frame clones and lacks some. The sample lists some 150,000 clones; over 85% were seen once. The starting material was peripheral blood, obtained on day 0 of AZD1222 vaccination. These receptors were collected from an adult in good health.

A single count supports this clone. The chain combines TRBV27 with TRBJ1-3, with 11 bases identical to TRBD1. Germline CDR1 is MNHEY and CDR2 is SMNVEV (reference sequence). The CDR3 loop spans 16 amino acids. With V trimmed by 5 bases and J by 2 bases, 5 bases remained unmatched. The CDR3 coding sequence is TGTGCCAGCAGTCCCGGACAGGGGGCGCCTGGAAACACCATATATTTT. It codes for CASSPGQGAPGNTIYF.

The chain links TRBV15 to TRBJ1-1, with TRBD1 identical over 9 bases. The CDR3 runs to 14 residues. CDR1 and CDR2 from the germline V gene are LNHNV and YYDKDF (reference sequence). Losses at the gene ends were 5 bases for V and 4 bases for J; bases not matched to a gene: 5. The CDR3 DNA follows: TGTGCCACCAGCGCGCCGGGACAGGGCACTGAAGCTTTCTTT. Its translation: CATSAPGQGTEAFF. The variable domain in full, with the rest retrieved from reference TRBV15 and TRBJ1-1, is DAMVIQNPRYQVTQFGKPVTLSCSQTLNHNVMYWYQQKSSQAPKLLFHYYDKDFNNEADTPDNFQSRRPNTSFCFLDIRSPGLGDTAMYLCATSAPGQGTEAFFGQGTRLTVV.

This sequence joins TRBV24-1 and TRBJ2-1; D perhaps matches TRBD1 (6 bases). Germline V gene lookup returns CDR1 KGHDR and CDR2 SFDVKD. V was clipped by 0 bases and J by 10 bases, with 12 bases between them. The CDR3 has 14 amino acids. The CDR3 region has the DNA TGTGCCACCAGTGATTTGCCCTTGGACAGAGAGCAGTTCTTC. Encoded protein: CATSDLPLDREQFF.

The chain is built from TRBV24-1 and TRBJ1-2; the D gene is possibly TRBD1 (6 bases). Per germline, CDR1 KGHDR and CDR2 SFDVKD. Trimming pared 4 bases from V and 4 bases from J, leaving 15 bases between. CDR3 size: 15 residues. CDR3 in amino acids: CATSDEGQDLYGYTF. As DNA, the CDR3 is TGTGCCACCAGTGACGAGGGACAAGACCTCTATGGCTACACCTTC.

This sequence joins TRBV29-1 and TRBJ2-7, with D possibly TRBD2 on 5 matching bases. The CDR3 extends over 15 amino acids. Trimming took 6 bases from V and 1 from J, leaving 19 bases between them. CDR1 and CDR2 from the germline V gene are SQVTM and ANQGSEA. DNA of the CDR3: TGCAGCGTACTAGGTTTAACAGATGCTTCCTACGAGCAGTACTTC. The encoded protein is CSVLGLTDASYEQYF.

The chain uses TRBV9 and TRBJ2-1; D is possibly TRBD2 (6 bases). CDR1 SGDLS and CDR2 YYNGEE come from the germline V gene. CDR3 length: 18 residues. V shed 2 bases and J shed 0 bases, with 18 bases lying between them. Here the CDR3 DNA reads TGTGCCAGCAGCGTCGTTCAGGGACTTATCCACTCCTACAATGAGCAGTTCTTC. This codes for CASSVVQGLIHSYNEQFF.

The gene calls are TRBV5-5 and TRBJ1-2, with D perhaps matching TRBD1 (6 bases). The germline CDR1 and CDR2 sequences are SGHKS and YYEKEE (reference sequence). There are 15 residues in the CDR3. Trimming took 4 bases from V and 3 from J, leaving 16 bases between them. The CDR3 loop is CASSLLGQIYYGYTF. CDR3 nucleotide sequence: TGTGCCAGCAGCCTCCTAGGACAGATATACTATGGCTACACCTTC.

The chain links TRBV5-1 to TRBJ2-2; D may be TRBD1 (6 bases). V lost 5 bases and J lost 4, with 18 bases in between. CDR3 length equals 16 residues. The germline V gene has CDR1 SGHRS and CDR2 YFSETQ. CDR3 sequence reads: CASRGSGTPRTGELFF. The CDR3 nucleotides read TGCGCCAGCAGGGGTTCTGGGACACCGCGCACCGGGGAGCTGTTTTTT.

The rearrangement joins TRBV29-1 to TRBJ2-7; 8 bases are a match to TRBD1. CDR1 is SQVTM and CDR2 is ANQGSEA in the germline V gene. CDR3 length: 13 amino acids. Losses at the gene ends were 6 bases for V and 1 base for J; bases not matched to a gene: 5. CDR3 residues: CSVRTGTSYEQYF. CDR3 in DNA: TGCAGCGTGAGGACAGGGACATCCTACGAGCAGTACTTC.

The rearrangement uses TRBV28 and TRBJ1-1; D might be TRBD1 (5 bases). Germline V gene lookup returns CDR1 MDHEN and CDR2 SYDVKM. This CDR3 is built from 14 residues. V was shortened by 5 bases and J by 1 base, with 11 bases between the two germline ends. CDR3 loop: CASSHEGRNTEAFF. CDR3 nucleotide sequence: TGTGCCAGCAGTCACGAGGGGAGGAACACTGAAGCTTTCTTT.

The rearrangement uses TRBV18 and TRBJ2-2; TRBD1 matches at 10 bases. This CDR3 is 15 amino acids long. The ends lost 4 bases at V and 4 bases at J; junction bases unmatched: 3. CDR1 is KGHSH, CDR2 LQKENI, per germline. CDR3 nucleotide sequence: TGTGCCAGCTCACAGCGGACAGGGGGCACCGGGGAGCTGTTTTTT. It encodes CASSQRTGGTGELFF.

The chain recombines TRBV6-6 with TRBJ1-1; a possible D gene is TRBD1 (5 bases). This CDR3 has 16 residues. The V gene's germline CDR1 is MNHNY and CDR2 SVGAGI (reference sequence). V was cut by 4 bases and J by 0 bases, with 15 bases left in between. The CDR3 loop is CASSWGPTEMNTEAFF. DNA of the CDR3: TGTGCCAGCAGTTGGGGTCCGACAGAGATGAACACTGAAGCTTTCTTT.

This chain joins TRBV24-1 and TRBJ2-1; the D gene is possibly TRBD2 (5 bases). V lost 1 base, J lost 8 bases, and 11 bases lay in between. Germline CDR1 KGHDR, CDR2 SFDVKD. The CDR3 consists of 14 residues. CDR3: CATSDFEGSDEQFF. The DNA of the CDR3 is TGTGCCACCAGTGATTTTGAGGGTTCGGATGAGCAGTTCTTC.

This clone was picked up one time. The chain is built from TRBV27 and TRBJ1-6; 7 bases are a match to TRBD1. The germline CDR1 and CDR2 sequences are MNHEY and SMNVEV (reference sequence). The CDR3 is made up of 16 amino acids. V lost 6 bases and J lost 0; bases outside the gene matches: 5. The CDR3 loop reads CASRLQGTSYNSPLHF. In nucleotides, the CDR3 is TGTGCCAGCAGGCTACAGGGGACCTCCTATAATTCACCCCTCCACTTT.

V usage is TRBV5-4 and J usage is TRBJ1-1; D is unclear. The CDR3 is 14 amino acids. Germline V CDR1 and CDR2: SGHNT, YYREEE (reference sequence). V was trimmed by 3 bases and J by 0 bases, leaving 9 bases between them. Here the CDR3 DNA reads TGTGCCAGCAGCTCTCAGAGGGTGAACACTGAAGCTTTCTTT. Translated, it gives CASSSQRVNTEAFF.

This chain connects TRBV7-2 to TRBJ2-4; possible D gene TRBD2, 6 bases. Germline loops: CDR1 SGHTA, CDR2 FQGNSA. The V gene lost 1 base and the J gene lost 5 bases, with 12 bases spanning the gap. This CDR3 is built from 15 residues. The DNA for the CDR3 is TGTGCCAGCAGCTTAGACGGGACTTTCCAAAACATTCAGTACTTC. It translates to CASSLDGTFQNIQYF.

This clone was counted between two and nine times. The rearrangement joins TRBV11-2 to TRBJ1-2, with a weak D call TRBD1 (5 bases). Trimming stripped 6 bases from V and 7 bases from J, with 9 bases between. Germline V gene data show CDR1 as SGHAT and CDR2 as FQNNGV. This CDR3 spans 11 amino acids. The CDR3 DNA reads as TGTGCCAGCAGATACGGGACTGGCTACACCTTC. Amino acids: CASRYGTGYTF.

In nucleotides, the CDR3 is TGTGCCAGCAGTCTCAGCGGGAGGAACTACGAGCAGTACTTC. Protein product: CASSLSGRNYEQYF. This rearrangement joins TRBV27 to TRBJ2-7; the match to TRBD2 covers 9 bases. The germline gives CDR1 MNHEY, CDR2 SMNVEV (reference sequence). The length of the CDR3 is 14 residues. J was trimmed by 3 bases and V by 5 bases; bases with no gene match: 5.